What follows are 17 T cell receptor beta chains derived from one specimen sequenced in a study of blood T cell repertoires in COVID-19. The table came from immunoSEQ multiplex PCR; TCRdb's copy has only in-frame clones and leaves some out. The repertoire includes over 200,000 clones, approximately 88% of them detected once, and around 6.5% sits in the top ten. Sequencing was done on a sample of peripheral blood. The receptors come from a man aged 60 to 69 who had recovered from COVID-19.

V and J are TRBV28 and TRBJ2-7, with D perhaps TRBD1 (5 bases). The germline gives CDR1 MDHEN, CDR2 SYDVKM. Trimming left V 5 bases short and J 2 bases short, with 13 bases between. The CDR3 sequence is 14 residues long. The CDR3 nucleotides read TGTGCCAGCAGTCTCATCGGACATGCCTACGAGCAGTACTTC. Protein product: CASSLIGHAYEQYF.

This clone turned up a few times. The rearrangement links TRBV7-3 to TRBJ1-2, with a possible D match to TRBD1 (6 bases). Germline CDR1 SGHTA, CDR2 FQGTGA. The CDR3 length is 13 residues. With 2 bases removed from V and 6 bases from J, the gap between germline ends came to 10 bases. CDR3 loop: CASSLSRDNGYTF. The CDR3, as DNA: TGTGCCAGCAGCTTATCCCGGGACAATGGCTACACCTTC. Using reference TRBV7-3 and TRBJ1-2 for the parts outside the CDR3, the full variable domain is GAGVSQTPSNKVTEKGKYVELRCDPISGHTALYWYRQSLGQGPEFLIYFQGTGAADDSGLPNDRFFAVRPEGSVSTLKIQRTERGDSAVYLCASSLSRDNGYTFGSGTRLTVV.

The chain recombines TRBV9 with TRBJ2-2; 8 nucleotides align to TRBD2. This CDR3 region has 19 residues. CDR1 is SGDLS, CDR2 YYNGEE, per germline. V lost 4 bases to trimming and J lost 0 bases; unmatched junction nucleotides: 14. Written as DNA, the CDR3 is TGTGCCAGCAGCCCGAGTCCGGGAGGGTCGTTCTCGAACACCGGGGAGCTGTTTTTT. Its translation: CASSPSPGGSFSNTGELFF.

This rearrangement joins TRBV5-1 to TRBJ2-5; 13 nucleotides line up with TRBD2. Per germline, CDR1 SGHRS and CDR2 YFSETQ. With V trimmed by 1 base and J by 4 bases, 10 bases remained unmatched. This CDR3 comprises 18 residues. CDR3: CASSLRGLAGASRETQYF. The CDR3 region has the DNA TGCGCCAGCAGCTTGCGAGGACTAGCGGGGGCCTCGAGAGAGACCCAGTACTTC. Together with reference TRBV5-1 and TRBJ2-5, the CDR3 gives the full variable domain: KAGVTQTPRYLIKTRGQQVTLSCSPISGHRSVSWYQQTPGQGLQFLFEYFSETQRNKGNFPGRFSGRQFSNSRSEMNVSTLELGDSALYLCASSLRGLAGASRETQYFGPGTRLLVL.

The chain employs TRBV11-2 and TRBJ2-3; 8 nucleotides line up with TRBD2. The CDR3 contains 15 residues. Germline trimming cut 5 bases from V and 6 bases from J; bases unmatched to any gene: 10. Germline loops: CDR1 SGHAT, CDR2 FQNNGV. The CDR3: CASSPGGQGRDTQYF. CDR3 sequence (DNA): TGTGCCAGCAGCCCGGGGGGGCAGGGGAGGGATACGCAGTATTTT.

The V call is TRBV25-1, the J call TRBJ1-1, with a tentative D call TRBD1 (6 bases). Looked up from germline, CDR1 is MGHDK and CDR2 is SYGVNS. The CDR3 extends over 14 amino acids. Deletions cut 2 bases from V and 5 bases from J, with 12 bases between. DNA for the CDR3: TGTGCCAGCAGTGAAAGCACAGGGAAGACTGAAGCTTTCTTT. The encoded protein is CASSESTGKTEAFF. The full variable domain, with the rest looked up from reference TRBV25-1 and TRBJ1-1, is EADIYQTPRYLVIGTGKKITLECSQTMGHDKMYWYQQDPGMELHLIHYSYGVNSTEKGDLSSESTVSRIRTEHFPLTLESARPSHTSQYLCASSESTGKTEAFFGQGTRLTVV.

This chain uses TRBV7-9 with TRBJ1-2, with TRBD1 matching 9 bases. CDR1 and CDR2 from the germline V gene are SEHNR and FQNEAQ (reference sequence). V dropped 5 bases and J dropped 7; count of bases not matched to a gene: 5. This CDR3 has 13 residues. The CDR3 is CASSPRTGAGYTF. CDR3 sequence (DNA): TGTGCCAGCAGCCCGAGGACAGGGGCTGGCTACACCTTC.

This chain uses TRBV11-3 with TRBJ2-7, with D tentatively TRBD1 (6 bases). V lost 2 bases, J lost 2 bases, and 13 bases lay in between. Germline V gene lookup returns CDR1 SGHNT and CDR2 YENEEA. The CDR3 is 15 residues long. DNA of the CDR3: TGTGCCAGCAGCTTAAGGGCAGGGGAAGCCTACGAGCAGTACTTC. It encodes CASSLRAGEAYEQYF.

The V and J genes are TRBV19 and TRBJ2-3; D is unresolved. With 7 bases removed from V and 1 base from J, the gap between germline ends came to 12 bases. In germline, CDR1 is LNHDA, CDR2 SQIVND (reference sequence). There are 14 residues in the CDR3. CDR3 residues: CASTPWPGTDTQYF. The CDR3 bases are TGTGCCAGTACGCCGTGGCCAGGCACAGATACGCAGTATTTT. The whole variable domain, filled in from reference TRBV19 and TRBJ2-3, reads DGGITQSPKYLFRKEGQNVTLSCEQNLNHDAMYWYRQDPGQGLRLIYYSQIVNDFQKGDIAEGYSVSREKKESFPLTVTSAQKNPTAFYLCASTPWPGTDTQYFGPGTRLTVL.

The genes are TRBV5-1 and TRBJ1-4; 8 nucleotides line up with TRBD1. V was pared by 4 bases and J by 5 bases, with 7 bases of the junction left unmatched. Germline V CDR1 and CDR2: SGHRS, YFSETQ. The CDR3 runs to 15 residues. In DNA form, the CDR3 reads TGCGCCAGCAGCCTCACAGGGGGTTTGAATGAAAAACTGTTTTTT. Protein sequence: CASSLTGGLNEKLFF.

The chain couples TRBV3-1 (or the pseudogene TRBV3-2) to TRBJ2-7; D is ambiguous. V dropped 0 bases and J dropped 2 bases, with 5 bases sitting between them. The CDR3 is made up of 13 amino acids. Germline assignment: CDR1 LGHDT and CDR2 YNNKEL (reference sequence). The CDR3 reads CASSQDPPYEQYF. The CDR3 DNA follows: TGTGCCAGCAGCCAAGATCCTCCCTACGAGCAGTACTTC.

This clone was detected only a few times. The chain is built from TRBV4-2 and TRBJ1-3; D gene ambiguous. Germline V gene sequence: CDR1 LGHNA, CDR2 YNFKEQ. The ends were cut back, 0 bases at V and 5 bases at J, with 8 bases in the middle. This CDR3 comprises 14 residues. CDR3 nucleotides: TGTGCCAGCAGCCAAGAAGGCGGTAGAAACACCATATATTTT. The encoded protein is CASSQEGGRNTIYF.

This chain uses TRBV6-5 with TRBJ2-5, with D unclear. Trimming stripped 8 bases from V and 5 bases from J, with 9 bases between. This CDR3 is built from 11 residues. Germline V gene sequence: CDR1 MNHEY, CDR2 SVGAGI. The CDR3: CASVEEETQYF. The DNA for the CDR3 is TGTGCCAGCGTCGAGGAGGAGACCCAGTACTTC.

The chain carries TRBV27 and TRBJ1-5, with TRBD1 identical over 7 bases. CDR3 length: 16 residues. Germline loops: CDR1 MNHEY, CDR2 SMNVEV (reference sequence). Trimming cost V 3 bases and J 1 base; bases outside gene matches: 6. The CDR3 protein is CASSLEGARSNQPQHF. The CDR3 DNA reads TGTGCCAGCAGTTTGGAGGGGGCGAGGAGCAATCAGCCCCAGCATTTT.

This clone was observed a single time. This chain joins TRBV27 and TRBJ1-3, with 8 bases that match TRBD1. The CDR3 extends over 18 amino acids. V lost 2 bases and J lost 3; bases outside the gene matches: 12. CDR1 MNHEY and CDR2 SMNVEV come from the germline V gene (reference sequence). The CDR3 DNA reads TGTGCCAGCAGTTTAAGAGGCAGGGGGCTAATTAGTGGAAACACCATATATTTT. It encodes CASSLRGRGLISGNTIYF.

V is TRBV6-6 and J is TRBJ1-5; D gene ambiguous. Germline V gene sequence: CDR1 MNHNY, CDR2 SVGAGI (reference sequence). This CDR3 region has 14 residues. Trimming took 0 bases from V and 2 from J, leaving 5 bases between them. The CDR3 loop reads CASSYSPGNQPQHF. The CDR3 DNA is TGTGCCAGCAGTTACTCGCCAGGCAATCAGCCCCAGCATTTT.

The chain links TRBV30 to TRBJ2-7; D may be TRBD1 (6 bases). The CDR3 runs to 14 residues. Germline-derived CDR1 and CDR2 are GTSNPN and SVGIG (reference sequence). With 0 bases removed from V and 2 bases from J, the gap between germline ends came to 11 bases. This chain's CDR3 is CAWSVGRGPYEQYF. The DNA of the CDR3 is TGTGCCTGGAGTGTAGGCAGGGGTCCCTACGAGCAGTACTTC.